One and the same sample provided the 26 T cell receptor beta chains below, sequenced in a study of PD-L1 blockade in urothelial cancer. Time point given: peripheral blood 6 weeks after treatment start. Data came from immunoSEQ multiplex PCR; TCRdb stores just in-frame clones and leaves some out. The data show about 110,000 clones, less than 95% seen once. The input for sequencing was PBMCs, taken around atezolizumab (anti-PD-L1) treatment. The source is a man between 60 and 75 years old with urothelial cancer.

This rearrangement joins TRBV19 to TRBJ2-3, with 9 positions matching TRBD1. V lost 5 bases, J lost 3 bases, and 3 bases stayed unmatched. Germline CDR1 reads LNHDA; CDR2 reads SQIVND (reference sequence). There are 14 residues in the CDR3. The CDR3 DNA sequence: TGTGCCAGTAGTTTGGACAGGGGAACAGATACGCAGTATTTT. Protein product: CASSLDRGTDTQYF. The full variable domain, its missing parts supplied by reference TRBV19 and TRBJ2-3, is DGGITQSPKYLFRKEGQNVTLSCEQNLNHDAMYWYRQDPGQGLRLIYYSQIVNDFQKGDIAEGYSVSREKKESFPLTVTSAQKNPTAFYLCASSLDRGTDTQYFGPGTRLTVL.

The V call is TRBV6-5, the J call TRBJ1-1, with TRBD1 identical over 11 bases. This CDR3 region has 15 residues. V gave up 4 bases and J gave up 5 bases; unmatched junction bases: 6. Germline V gene lookup returns CDR1 MNHEY and CDR2 SVGAGI. CDR3 DNA: TGTGCCAGCAGTTTTGGGACAGGGGGTTTAACTGAAGCTTTCTTT. This codes for CASSFGTGGLTEAFF.

The chain carries TRBV29-1 and TRBJ2-1; 9 nucleotides line up with TRBD2. This CDR3 contains 17 residues. Germline V gene lookup returns CDR1 SQVTM and CDR2 ANQGSEA. V dropped 1 base and J dropped 6; count of bases not matched to a gene: 13. As DNA, the CDR3 is TGCAGCGTTGAAGGGATCCCTGCTAGCGGGGAGAGCAATGAGCAGTTCTTC. Translating gives CSVEGIPASGESNEQFF.

V is TRBV2 and J is TRBJ1-5, with D maybe TRBD1 (6 bases). The germline CDR1 and CDR2 sequences are SNHLY and FYNNEI. Deletions cut 3 bases from V and 0 bases from J, with 18 bases between. The CDR3 consists of 18 residues. CDR3 amino acids: CASSDPRTALYSNQPQHF. The CDR3 DNA follows: TGTGCCAGCAGTGATCCGAGGACAGCCCTTTATAGCAATCAGCCCCAGCATTTT. Looking up the rest from reference TRBV2 and TRBJ1-5 gives the full variable domain: EPEVTQTPSHQVTQMGQEVILRCVPISNHLYFYWYRQILGQKVEFLVSFYNNEISEKSEIFDDQFSVERPDGSNFTLKIRSTKLEDSAMYFCASSDPRTALYSNQPQHFGDGTRLSIL.

The rearrangement joins TRBV5-1 to TRBJ1-1, with D possibly matching TRBD1 (6 bases). Trimming removed 1 base from V and 4 bases from J, with 8 bases in between. CDR1 is SGHRS and CDR2 is YFSETQ in the germline V gene. The CDR3 extends over 13 amino acids. CDR3 protein: CASSLTGSTEAFF. CDR3 sequence (DNA): TGCGCCAGCAGCTTGACAGGGAGCACTGAAGCTTTCTTT.

The genes are TRBV18 and TRBJ1-1; D remains unclear. This CDR3 comprises 11 residues. From germline, CDR1 is KGHSH and CDR2 LQKENI. Trimming pared 3 bases from V and 4 bases from J, leaving 3 bases between. For the CDR3, the DNA is TGTGCCAGCTCACCGAGCACTGAAGCTTTCTTT. Its protein product is CASSPSTEAFF.

The V and J genes are TRBV19 and TRBJ1-5, with D perhaps TRBD1 (6 bases). Germline V gene lookup returns CDR1 LNHDA and CDR2 SQIVND (reference sequence). Trimming stripped 4 bases from V and 1 base from J, with 17 bases between. CDR3 length: 17 residues. The CDR3 nucleotides are TGTGCCAGTAGTACAGGGGTTCCGTCCAAGAGCAATCAGCCCCAGCATTTT. Its protein is CASSTGVPSKSNQPQHF.

V usage is TRBV18 and J usage is TRBJ2-1; unclear D gene. The V and J ends lost 3 bases and 9 bases respectively, with 9 bases between them. This CDR3 spans 12 amino acids. Germline V gene lookup returns CDR1 KGHSH and CDR2 LQKENI. The DNA of the CDR3 is TGTGCCAGCTCACCCTCCTACCGTGAGCAGTTCTTC. This translates into CASSPSYREQFF.

The rearrangement joins TRBV7-3 to TRBJ2-1, with TRBD2 matching over 8 bases. The CDR3 is 14 amino acids. The ends lost 2 bases at V and 13 bases at J; junction bases unmatched: 10. Germline CDR1 and CDR2: SGHTA and FQGTGA. The CDR3 spells CASSLVGGAYPQFF. The CDR3 DNA reads as TGTGCCAGCAGCTTAGTCGGGGGGGCATACCCCCAGTTCTTC.

The J gene is TRBJ1-2, the V gene TRBV6-5; 7 bases are a match to TRBD1. The CDR3 length is 15 residues. Germline-derived CDR1 and CDR2 are MNHEY and SVGAGI. V trimming: 6 bases; J trimming: 5 bases; junction bases outside the gene matches: 12. CDR3 in amino acids: CASSKPGTADYGYTF. In DNA form, the CDR3 reads TGTGCCAGCAGCAAACCCGGGACAGCCGATTATGGCTACACCTTC.

The chain has TRBV5-1 and TRBJ1-2; TRBD1 matches at 7 bases. This CDR3 is built from 13 residues. Germline lookup yields CDR1 SGHRS and CDR2 YFSETQ. The V segment lost 4 bases and the J segment 3 bases; nucleotides outside the gene matches: 3. CDR3 coding DNA: TGCGCCAGCAGCCTCGGGACAGACTATGGCTACACCTTC. Its translation: CASSLGTDYGYTF.

The chain is built from TRBV5-1 and TRBJ2-3, with TRBD2 matching over 8 bases. The CDR3 spans 14 residues. The germline CDR1 and CDR2 sequences are SGHRS and YFSETQ. V was clipped by 4 bases and J by 4 bases; unmatched bases: 5. The CDR3 reads CASSPGLVPDTQYF. The CDR3 region has the DNA TGCGCCAGCAGCCCGGGACTAGTTCCAGATACGCAGTATTTT.

This chain links TRBV5-4 with TRBJ2-3; D is unclear. Germline CDR1 and CDR2: SGHNT and YYREEE (reference sequence). The CDR3 contains 14 residues. Trimming pared 2 bases from V and 1 base from J, leaving 8 bases between. The CDR3 here is CASSFYRGTDTQYF. CDR3 sequence (DNA): TGTGCCAGCAGCTTTTACCGGGGCACAGATACGCAGTATTTT. Using reference TRBV5-4 and TRBJ2-3 for the parts outside the CDR3, the full variable domain is ETGVTQSPTHLIKTRGQQVTLRCSSQSGHNTVSWYQQALGQGPQFIFQYYREEENGRGNFPPRFSGLQFPNYSSELNVNALELDDSALYLCASSFYRGTDTQYFGPGTRLTVL.

The gene calls are TRBV6-6 and TRBJ2-5; a possible D gene is TRBD2 (5 bases). The V and J ends lost 4 bases and 5 bases respectively, with 8 bases between them. CDR3 length equals 12 residues. In germline, CDR1 is MNHNY, CDR2 SVGAGI (reference sequence). The CDR3 sequence is CASSSSGETQYF. Here the CDR3 DNA reads TGTGCCAGCAGTTCATCGGGGGAGACCCAGTACTTC.

The V and J genes are TRBV28 and TRBJ2-7; TRBD2 aligns across 13 bases. Trimming at V came to 4 bases and at J to 3 bases, leaving 6 bases not matched to a gene. This CDR3 region has 16 residues. Germline loops: CDR1 MDHEN, CDR2 SYDVKM. In DNA, the CDR3 is TGTGCCAGCAGTTGGGGGACTAGCGGGAACCACTACGAGCAGTACTTC. Amino acids: CASSWGTSGNHYEQYF. Full variable domain (remainder filled in from reference TRBV28 and TRBJ2-7): DVKVTQSSRYLVKRTGEKVFLECVQDMDHENMFWYRQDPGLGLRLIYFSYDVKMKEKGDIPEGYSVSREKKERFSLILESASTNQTSMYLCASSWGTSGNHYEQYFGPGTRLTVT.

The V gene is TRBV7-9, the J gene TRBJ2-7; 7 bases are shared with TRBD2. CDR1 and CDR2 from the germline V gene are SEHNR and FQNEAQ (reference sequence). With 5 bases clipped from V and 5 bases from J, the junction kept 12 bases outside the gene matches. The CDR3 contains 15 residues. The CDR3 coding sequence is TGTGCCAGCAGCCCAGGGCGCGGGAGCTTCGACGAGCAGTACTTC. Its translation: CASSPGRGSFDEQYF.

The V and J genes are TRBV5-6 and TRBJ2-3, with 8 bases matching TRBD2. Germline V gives CDR1 SGHDT, CDR2 YYEEEE. V lost 4 bases and J lost 7; bases outside the gene matches: 5. This CDR3 contains 13 residues. CDR3 residues: CASSPRGGHTQYF. In nucleotides, the CDR3 is TGTGCCAGCAGCCCCCGGGGGGGTCATACGCAGTATTTT.

This clone appeared a single time. The J gene is TRBJ2-1, the V gene TRBV15; 7 positions match TRBD2. Germline V gene data show CDR1 as LNHNV and CDR2 as YYDKDF (reference sequence). The length of the CDR3 is 13 residues. The V segment lost 8 bases and the J segment 5 bases; nucleotides outside the gene matches: 6. Here the CDR3 reads CATGGEGNNEQFF. The DNA of the CDR3 is TGTGCCACCGGGGGGGAGGGGAACAATGAGCAGTTCTTC.

V usage is TRBV7-3 and J usage is TRBJ1-1, with D tentatively TRBD1 (6 bases). Germline CDR1 reads SGHTA; CDR2 reads FQGTGA. This CDR3 contains 16 residues. Trimming cost V 2 bases and J 2 bases, with 15 bases left between them. In DNA form, the CDR3 reads TGTGCCAGCAGCTTACTCCCCGACAGGAGCAACACTGAAGCTTTCTTT. It encodes CASSLLPDRSNTEAFF. The complete variable domain, with remaining parts taken from reference TRBV7-3 and TRBJ1-1, reads GAGVSQTPSNKVTEKGKYVELRCDPISGHTALYWYRQSLGQGPEFLIYFQGTGAADDSGLPNDRFFAVRPEGSVSTLKIQRTERGDSAVYLCASSLLPDRSNTEAFFGQGTRLTVV.

The chain is built from TRBV30 and TRBJ2-3; the match to TRBD2 covers 8 bases. Looked up from germline, CDR1 is GTSNPN and CDR2 is SVGIG (reference sequence). The J segment lost 0 bases and the V segment lost 3 bases, leaving 5 bases of the junction unmatched. This CDR3 has 15 amino acids. CDR3: CAWRSSGSSTDTQYF. The CDR3 DNA follows: TGTGCCTGGAGATCCAGCGGGAGTAGCACAGATACGCAGTATTTT.

The chain links TRBV30 to TRBJ1-5; 10 bases align to TRBD1. The CDR3 spans 16 residues. The V gene's germline CDR1 is GTSNPN and CDR2 SVGIG (reference sequence). The trim removed 1 base at V and 2 bases at J, leaving 5 bases unmatched. The CDR3 nucleotides read TGTGCCTGGAGTGAATTAGGACAGGGGGGCAATCAGCCCCAGCATTTT. This encodes CAWSELGQGGNQPQHF.

The rearrangement joins TRBV19 to TRBJ2-2; D uncertain. Germline CDR1 is LNHDA and CDR2 is SQIVND (reference sequence). This CDR3 is 11 amino acids long. Trimming pared 5 bases from V and 7 bases from J, leaving 5 bases between. The CDR3 bases are TGTGCCAGTAGTTTCGGCGGGGAGCTGTTTTTT. It specifies CASSFGGELFF. The full variable domain, rest sourced from reference TRBV19 and TRBJ2-2, is DGGITQSPKYLFRKEGQNVTLSCEQNLNHDAMYWYRQDPGQGLRLIYYSQIVNDFQKGDIAEGYSVSREKKESFPLTVTSAQKNPTAFYLCASSFGGELFFGEGSRLTVL.

This sequence joins TRBV27 and TRBJ1-6, with D hard to call. Deletions cut 5 bases from V and 7 bases from J, with 15 bases between. The length of the CDR3 is 15 residues. Germline V gene sequence: CDR1 MNHEY, CDR2 SMNVEV (reference sequence). CDR3 region: CASSLVPSGNSPLHF. The CDR3 DNA reads as TGTGCCAGCAGTCTAGTGCCATCGGGAAATTCACCCCTCCACTTT.

This chain links TRBV6-5 with TRBJ2-1, with D perhaps matching TRBD1 (5 bases). This CDR3 is built from 13 residues. Trimming left V 2 bases short and J 6 bases short, with 8 bases between. The germline V gene encodes CDR1 MNHEY and CDR2 SVGAGI. CDR3 DNA: TGTGCCAGCAGTTACGGGGCAGGCAATGAGCAGTTCTTC. As protein: CASSYGAGNEQFF.

This chain uses TRBV30 with TRBJ1-2; 7 bases map to TRBD1. V dropped 3 bases and J dropped 5; count of bases not matched to a gene: 6. Germline V CDR1 and CDR2: GTSNPN, SVGIG (reference sequence). The CDR3 runs 13 residues. For the CDR3, the DNA is TGTGCCTGGAGGCTGGCAGGGGGGTATGGCTACACCTTC. As protein: CAWRLAGGYGYTF. Supplemented by reference TRBV30 and TRBJ1-2, the full variable domain reads SQTIHQWPATLVQPVGSPLSLECTVEGTSNPNLYWYRQAAGRGLQLLFYSVGIGQISSEVPQNLSASRPQDRQFILSSKKLLLSDSGFYLCAWRLAGGYGYTFGSGTRLTVV.

The rearrangement uses TRBV7-2 and TRBJ2-3; 8 bases agree with TRBD1. Trimming took 5 bases from V and 0 from J; bases not matched to a gene: 4. Germline V lookup: CDR1 SGHTA, CDR2 FQGNSA. This CDR3 has 15 residues. CDR3 coding DNA: TGTGCCAGCAGCCCAGGGGGCGGCAGCACAGATACGCAGTATTTT. Protein sequence: CASSPGGGSTDTQYF.